These T cell receptor beta chains were read from a single sample in a study of vaccination and CD4 T cells after COVID-19. These receptors have no identified antigens. TCRdb re-called the PCR reads with MiXCR, one entry per CDR3 protein. The sample lists roughly 12,000 distinct CDR3 sequences; around 48% were seen once. Sequencing input: CD4+ T cells from blood, cultured in vitro. Every receptor here comes from a human donor who had recovered from COVID-19. The CDR3 runs from the conserved cysteine through the conserved F or W. D genes are given only for firm matches. Size is omitted from some rows. Given values are once, few, many or a class for expanded clones.

- | TRBJ2-1 | 16 | TRBV6-1 | TRBD1 | CASRRQGEFTYNEQFF | TGTGCCAGCAGGAGACAGGGTGAATTTACCTACAATGAGCAGTTCTTC
- | TRBJ1-1 | 15 | TRBV28 | - | CASSFTDSINTEAFF | TGTGCCAGCAGTTTTACCGACAGCATAAACACTGAAGCTTTCTTT
once | TRBJ2-1 | 16 | TRBV7-9 | TRBD1 | CASSPWTGQQINEQFF | TGTGCCAGCAGCCCATGGACAGGTCAGCAGATCAATGAGCAGTTCTTC
- | TRBJ2-7 | 15 | TRBV15 | TRBD1 | CATSRDRTGADEQYF | TGTGCCACCAGCAGAGACCGGACAGGGGCAGACGAGCAGTACTTC
- | TRBJ1-1 | 15 | TRBV20-1 | - | CSAVDGRKGYTEAFF | TGCAGTGCCGTCGACGGCCGAAAGGGGTACACTGAAGCTTTCTTT
few | TRBJ1-5 | 17 | TRBV6-1 | TRBD1 | CASSENLGQGAYQPQHF | TGTGCCAGCAGTGAAAACCTAGGACAGGGGGCATATCAGCCCCAGCATTTT
once | TRBJ2-3 | 16 | TRBV20-1 | TRBD2 | CSAHDLAGAVTDTQYF | TGCAGTGCTCACGACCTAGCGGGAGCAGTTACAGATACGCAGTATTTT
- | TRBJ2-7 | 15 | TRBV12-3/TRBV12-4 | TRBD1 | CARGGVDRASREQYF | TGTGCCAGGGGCGGCGTCGACAGGGCTTCTAGAGAGCAGTACTTC
- | TRBJ1-2 | 12 | TRBV7-2 | - | CASSQGYYGYTF | TGTGCCAGCAGCCAGGGCTACTATGGCTACACCTTC
- | TRBJ2-5 | 14 | TRBV12-3/TRBV12-4 | TRBD1 | CASSPTGGGETQYF | TGTGCCAGCAGTCCTACAGGGGGCGGAGAGACCCAGTACTTC
few | TRBJ2-7 | 15 | TRBV21-1 | - | CASSKRAGVVYEQYF | TGTGCCAGCAGCAAAAGGGCAGGGGTCGTCTACGAGCAGTACTTC
few | TRBJ1-1 | 16 | TRBV11-2 | - | CASSATPGGMNTEAFF | TGTGCCAGCAGCGCCACGCCCGGTGGGATGAACACTGAAGCTTTCTTT